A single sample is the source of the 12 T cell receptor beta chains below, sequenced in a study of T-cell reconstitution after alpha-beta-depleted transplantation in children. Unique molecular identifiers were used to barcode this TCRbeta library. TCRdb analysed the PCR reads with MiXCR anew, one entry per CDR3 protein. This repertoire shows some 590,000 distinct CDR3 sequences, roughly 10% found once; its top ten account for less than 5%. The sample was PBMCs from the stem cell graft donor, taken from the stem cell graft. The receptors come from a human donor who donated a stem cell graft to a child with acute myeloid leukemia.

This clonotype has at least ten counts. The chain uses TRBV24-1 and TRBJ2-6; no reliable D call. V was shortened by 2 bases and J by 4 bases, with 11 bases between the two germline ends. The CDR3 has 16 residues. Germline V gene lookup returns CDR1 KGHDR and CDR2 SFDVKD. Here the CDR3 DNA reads TGTGCCACCAGTGATTCCCCGGCCAGGGGGGCCAACGTCCTGACTTTC. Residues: CATSDSPARGANVLTF.

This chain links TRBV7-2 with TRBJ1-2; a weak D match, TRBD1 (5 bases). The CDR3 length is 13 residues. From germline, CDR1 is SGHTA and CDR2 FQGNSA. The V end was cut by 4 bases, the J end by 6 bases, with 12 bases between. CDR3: CASSSRALDGYTF. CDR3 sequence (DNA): TGTGCCAGCAGCTCCAGGGCTCTCGATGGCTACACCTTC. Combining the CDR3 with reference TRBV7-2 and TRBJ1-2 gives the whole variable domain GAGVSQSPSNKVTEKGKDVELRCDPISGHTALYWYRQSLGQGLEFLIYFQGNSAPDKSGLPSDRFSAERTGGSVSTLTIQRTQQEDSAVYLCASSSRALDGYTFGSGTRLTVV.

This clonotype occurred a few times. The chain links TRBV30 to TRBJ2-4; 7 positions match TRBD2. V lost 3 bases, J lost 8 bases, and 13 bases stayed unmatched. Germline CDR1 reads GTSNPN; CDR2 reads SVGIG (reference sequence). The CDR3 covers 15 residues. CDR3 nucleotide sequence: TGTGCCTGGAGCCCGCTGCGGGACCGGGGGGACATTCAGTACTTC. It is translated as CAWSPLRDRGDIQYF.

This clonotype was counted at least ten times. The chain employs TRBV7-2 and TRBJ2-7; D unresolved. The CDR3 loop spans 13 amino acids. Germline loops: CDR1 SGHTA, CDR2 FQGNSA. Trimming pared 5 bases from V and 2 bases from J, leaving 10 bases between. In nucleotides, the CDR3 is TGTGCCAGCAGCGGGCTGGCGCCCTACGAGCAGTACTTC. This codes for CASSGLAPYEQYF.

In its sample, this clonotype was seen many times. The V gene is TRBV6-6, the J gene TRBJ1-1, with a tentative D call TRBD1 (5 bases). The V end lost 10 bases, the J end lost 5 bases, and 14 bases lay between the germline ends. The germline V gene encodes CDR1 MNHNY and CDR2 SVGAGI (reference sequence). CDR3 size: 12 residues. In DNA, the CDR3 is TGTGCCACCCTCAGGGCGGGAACTGAAGCTTTCTTT. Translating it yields CATLRAGTEAFF.

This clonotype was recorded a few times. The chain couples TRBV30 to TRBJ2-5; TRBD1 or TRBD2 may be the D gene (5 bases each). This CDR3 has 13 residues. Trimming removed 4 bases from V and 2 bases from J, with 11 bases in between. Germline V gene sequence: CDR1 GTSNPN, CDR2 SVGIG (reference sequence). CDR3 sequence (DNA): TGTGCCTGGACACCGGGACCGCAAGAGACCCAGTACTTC. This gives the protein CAWTPGPQETQYF.

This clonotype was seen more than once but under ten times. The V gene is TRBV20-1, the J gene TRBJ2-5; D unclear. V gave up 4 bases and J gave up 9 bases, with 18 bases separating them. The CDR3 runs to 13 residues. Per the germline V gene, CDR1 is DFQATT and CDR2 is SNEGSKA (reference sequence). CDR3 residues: CSATGPRGGAQYF. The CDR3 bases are TGCAGTGCTACCGGACCCCGAGGTGGGGCCCAGTACTTC.

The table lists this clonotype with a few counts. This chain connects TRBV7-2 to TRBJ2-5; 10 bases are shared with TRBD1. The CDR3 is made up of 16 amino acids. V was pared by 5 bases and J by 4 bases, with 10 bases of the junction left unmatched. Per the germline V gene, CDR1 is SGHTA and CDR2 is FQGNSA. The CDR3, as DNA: TGTGCCAGCAGCCCGGGGACAGGGGTTTTCAGAGAGACCCAGTACTTC. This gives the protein CASSPGTGVFRETQYF.

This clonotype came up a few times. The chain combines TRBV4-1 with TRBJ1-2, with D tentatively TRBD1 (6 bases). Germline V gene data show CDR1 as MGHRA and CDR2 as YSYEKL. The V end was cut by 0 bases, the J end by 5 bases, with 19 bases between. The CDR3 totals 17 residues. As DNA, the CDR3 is TGCGCCAGCAGCCAAGACCCTGGCAGGGGCGTTCGGTATGGCTACACCTTC. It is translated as CASSQDPGRGVRYGYTF.

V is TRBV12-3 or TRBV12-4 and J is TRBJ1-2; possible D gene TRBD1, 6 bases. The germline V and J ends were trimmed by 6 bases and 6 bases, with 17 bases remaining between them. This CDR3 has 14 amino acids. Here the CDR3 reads CASRLAGEGDGYTF. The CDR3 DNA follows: TGTGCCAGCAGGTTGGCAGGGGAAGGTGATGGCTACACCTTC.

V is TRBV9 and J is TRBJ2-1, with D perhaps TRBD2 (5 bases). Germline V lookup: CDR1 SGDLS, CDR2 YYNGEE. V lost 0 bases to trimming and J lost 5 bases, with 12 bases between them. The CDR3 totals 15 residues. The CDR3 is CASSVDPGTNNEQFF. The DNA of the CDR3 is TGTGCCAGCAGCGTAGACCCGGGAACCAACAATGAGCAGTTCTTC.

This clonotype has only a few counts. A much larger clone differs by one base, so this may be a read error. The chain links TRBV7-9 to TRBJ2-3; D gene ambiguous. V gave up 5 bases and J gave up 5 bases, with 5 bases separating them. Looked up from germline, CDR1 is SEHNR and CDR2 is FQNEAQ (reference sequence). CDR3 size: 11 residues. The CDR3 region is CASSPVDTQYF. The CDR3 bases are TGTGCCAGCAGCCCGGTAGATACGCAGTATTTT.